This TCR beta chain was sequenced in a study of regulatory T cells in long-lasting Graves disease. Arm-PCR of CDR3 regions and iRepertoire HTBI primers were used to build TCR beta libraries. TCRdb reprocessed the multiplex PCR reads via MiXCR and lists one record per CDR3 protein. The data contain 350,000 to 500,000 distinct CDR3 sequences, roughly 15% of them singletons. The time point: newly diagnosed GD, antithyroid drugs for less than 3 months. Making the TCR library involved RNA that had been extracted from PBMCs. The patients were enrolled through endocrinology in Xi'an, China. In addition, the sample was reused for a study of T cells in Graves' hyperthyroidism and ophthalmopathy.

The receptor comes from a woman between 18 and 30 years old with Graves disease. The sequenced sample was peripheral blood mononuclear cells (PBMCs), obtained at new diagnosis, from a patient treated with antithyroid drugs.

CDR3 sequence reads: CASSEAVAGLGDQPQHF. CDR3 sequence (DNA): TGTGCCAGCAGTGAAGCGGTGGCAGGGTTAGGGGATCAGCCCCAGCATTTT. This sequence joins TRBV6-1 and TRBJ1-5; the D gene is possibly TRBD1 (5 bases). Germline V gene data show CDR1 as MNHNS and CDR2 as SASEGT. The CDR3 is 17 residues long. V lost 0 bases to trimming and J lost 5 bases, with 17 bases between them.